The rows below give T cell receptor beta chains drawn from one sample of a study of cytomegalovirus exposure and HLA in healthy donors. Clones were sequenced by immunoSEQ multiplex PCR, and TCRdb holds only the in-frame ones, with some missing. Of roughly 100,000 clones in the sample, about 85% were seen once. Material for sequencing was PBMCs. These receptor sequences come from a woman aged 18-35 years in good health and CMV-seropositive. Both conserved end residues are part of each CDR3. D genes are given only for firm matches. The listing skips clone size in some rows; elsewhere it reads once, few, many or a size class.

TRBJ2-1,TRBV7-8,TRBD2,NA,CASSFFGLAENNEQFF,TGTGCCAGCAGCTTTTTTGGGCTAGCGGAAAACAATGAGCAGTTCTTC
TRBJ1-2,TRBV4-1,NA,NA,CASSQEGKGRGGNYTF,TGCGCCAGCAGCCAAGAGGGCAAAGGGAGAGGTGGAAACTACACCTTC
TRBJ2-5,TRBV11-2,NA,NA,CASRSMSYGGETQYF,TGTGCCAGCAGATCGATGAGCTATGGGGGGGAGACCCAGTACTTC
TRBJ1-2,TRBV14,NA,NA,CASSSTSLHGYTF,TGTGCCAGCAGCTCAACTTCGCTCCATGGCTACACCTTC
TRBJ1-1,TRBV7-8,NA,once,CASSFFGENTEAFF,TGTGCCAGCAGCTTCTTCGGGGAGAACACTGAAGCTTTCTTT
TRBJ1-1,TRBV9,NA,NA,CASSVRGDRSNTEAFF,TGTGCCAGCAGCGTAAGGGGCGACAGGTCAAACACTGAAGCTTTCTTT
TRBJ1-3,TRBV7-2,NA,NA,CASSLESSGNTIYF,TGTGCCAGCAGCTTAGAGAGCTCTGGAAACACCATATATTTT
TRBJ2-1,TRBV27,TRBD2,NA,CASSPFGSAGGPMPRFF,TGTGCCAGCAGCCCTTTCGGGTCGGCGGGAGGTCCAATGCCCCGGTTCTTC
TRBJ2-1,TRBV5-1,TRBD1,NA,CASSVSGTGNNEQFF,TGCGCCAGCAGCGTCTCCGGGACAGGGAACAATGAGCAGTTCTTC
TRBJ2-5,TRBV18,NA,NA,CASSPGDIQETQYF,TGTGCCAGCTCACCTGGGGACATTCAAGAGACCCAGTACTTC
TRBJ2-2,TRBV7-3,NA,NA,CASSATRGARTGELFF,TGTGCCAGCAGCGCCACTCGGGGGGCGAGGACCGGGGAGCTGTTTTTT
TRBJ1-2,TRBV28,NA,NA,CASSLHPRGFTF,TGTGCCAGCAGTTTACACCCTCGCGGATTCACCTTC
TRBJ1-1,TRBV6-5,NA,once,CAVGGNTEAFF,TGTGCGGTGGGGGGGAACACTGAAGCTTTCTTT
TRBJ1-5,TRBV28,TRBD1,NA,CASCKGQGVYSNQPQHF,TGTGCCAGCTGTAAGGGACAGGGGGTCTATAGCAATCAGCCCCAGCATTTT
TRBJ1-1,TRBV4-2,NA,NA,CASSQDGGQRLNTEAFF,TGTGCCAGCAGCCAAGATGGAGGACAGAGGTTGAACACTGAAGCTTTCTTT
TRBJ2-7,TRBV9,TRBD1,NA,CASSVGQGFYEQYF,TGTGCCAGCAGCGTGGGACAGGGTTTTTACGAGCAGTACTTC
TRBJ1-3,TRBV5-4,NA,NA,CASSSGGGISGNTIYF,TGTGCCAGCAGCTCTGGCGGGGGGATCTCTGGAAACACCATATATTTT
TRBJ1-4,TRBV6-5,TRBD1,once,CASATGGKEKLFF,TGTGCCAGCGCGACAGGGGGGAAAGAAAAACTGTTTTTT
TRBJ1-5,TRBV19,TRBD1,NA,CASRQGNQPQHF,TGTGCCAGTCGACAGGGAAATCAGCCCCAGCATTTT
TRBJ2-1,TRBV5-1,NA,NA,CASSTGGISYNEQFF,TGCGCCAGCAGCACCGGGGGTATCTCCTACAATGAGCAGTTCTTC
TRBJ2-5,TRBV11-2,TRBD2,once,CASSLTSGRETQYF,TGTGCCAGCAGCCTTACTAGCGGGAGAGAGACCCAGTACTTC
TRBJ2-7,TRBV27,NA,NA,CASSLSEVYEQYF,TGTGCCAGCAGTTTATCGGAGGTCTACGAGCAGTACTTC
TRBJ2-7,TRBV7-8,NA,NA,CASSSTPYEQYF,TGTGCCAGCAGCTCAACACCCTACGAGCAGTACTTC
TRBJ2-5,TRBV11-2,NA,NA,CASSQIRGSEETQYF,TGTGCCAGCAGCCAAATTCGGGGGTCGGAAGAGACCCAGTACTTC
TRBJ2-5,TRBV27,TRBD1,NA,CASSSSTGKTQYF,TGTGCCAGCAGTTCATCGACAGGGAAGACCCAGTACTTC
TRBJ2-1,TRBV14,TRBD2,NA,CASSPRLAAEQFF,TGTGCCAGCAGCCCCAGACTAGCGGCTGAGCAGTTCTTC
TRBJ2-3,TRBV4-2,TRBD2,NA,CASSLTGAGGNTDTQYF,TGTGCCAGCAGCCTCACCGGAGCGGGAGGAAACACAGATACGCAGTATTTT
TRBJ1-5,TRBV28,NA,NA,CASISGLYSNQPQHF,TGTGCCAGCATTTCGGGTCTTTATAGCAATCAGCCCCAGCATTTT
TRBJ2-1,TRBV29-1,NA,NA,CSVGANTASYNEQFF,TGCAGCGTTGGGGCTAATACGGCATCTTACAATGAGCAGTTCTTC
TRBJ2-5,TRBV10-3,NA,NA,CAISGSSWETQYF,TGTGCCATCAGCGGGTCGAGTTGGGAGACCCAGTACTTC
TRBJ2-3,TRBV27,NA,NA,CASSSDIDTQYF,TGTGCCAGCAGTTCCGACATAGATACGCAGTATTTT
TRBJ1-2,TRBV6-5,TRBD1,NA,CASSYAPGGANYGYTF,TGTGCCAGCAGTTACGCTCCAGGGGGAGCTAACTATGGCTACACCTTC
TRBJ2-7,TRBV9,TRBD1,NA,CASSPRTGKF,TGTGCCAGCAGCCCACGGACAGGGAAGTTC
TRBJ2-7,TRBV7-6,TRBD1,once,CASSPRQGAQYEQYF,TGTGCCAGCAGCCCTAGACAGGGGGCCCAATACGAGCAGTACTTC
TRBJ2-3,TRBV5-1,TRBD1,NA,CASSLALGGGDTQYF,TGCGCCAGCAGCTTGGCTCTAGGGGGCGGTGATACGCAGTATTTT
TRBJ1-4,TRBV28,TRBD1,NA,CASGTDRAFNEKLFF,TGTGCCAGCGGAACAGACAGGGCTTTTAATGAAAAACTGTTTTTT
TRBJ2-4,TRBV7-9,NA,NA,CASSLVPIGTTKNIQYF,TGTGCCAGCAGCTTGGTCCCGATCGGTACTACCAAAAACATTCAGTACTTC
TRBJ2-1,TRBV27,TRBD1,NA,CASSYTGQGIYEQFF,TGTGCCAGCAGTTATACGGGACAGGGAATCTATGAGCAGTTCTTC
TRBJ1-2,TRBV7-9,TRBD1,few,CASTILQGDYGYTF,TGTGCCAGCACAATCCTACAGGGGGACTATGGCTACACCTTC
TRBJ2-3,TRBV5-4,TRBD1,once,CASSSGTGRERTDTQYF,TGTGCCAGCAGCTCCGGGACAGGGAGGGAGCGCACAGATACGCAGTATTTT
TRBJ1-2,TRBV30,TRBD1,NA,CAWRGGQDGYTF,TGTGCCTGGAGAGGTGGACAGGACGGCTACACCTTC
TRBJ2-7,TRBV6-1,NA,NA,CASSETGWYEQYF,TGTGCCAGCAGTGAGACAGGATGGTACGAGCAGTACTTC
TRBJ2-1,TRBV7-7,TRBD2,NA,CASSSGLASYNEQFF,TGTGCCAGCAGCTCCGGACTAGCGAGCTACAATGAGCAGTTCTTC
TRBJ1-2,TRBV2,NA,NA,CASSEVSYYGYTF,TGTGCCAGCAGTGAAGTCAGTTACTATGGCTACACCTTC
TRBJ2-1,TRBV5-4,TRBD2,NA,CASSWGLARVNEQFF,TGTGCCAGCAGCTGGGGACTAGCAAGGGTCAATGAGCAGTTCTTC
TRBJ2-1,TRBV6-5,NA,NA,CASSYRGDPSYNEQFF,TGTGCCAGCAGTTATAGGGGCGACCCCTCCTACAATGAGCAGTTCTTC
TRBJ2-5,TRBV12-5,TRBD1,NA,CASGLGQGRKGETQYF,TGTGCTAGTGGTTTGGGACAGGGGCGGAAAGGAGAGACCCAGTACTTC
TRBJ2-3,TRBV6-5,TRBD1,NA,CASSRGQATDTQYF,TGTGCCAGCAGTAGGGGGCAGGCCACAGATACGCAGTATTTT
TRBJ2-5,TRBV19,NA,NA,CASSIRWASGEETQYF,TGTGCCAGTAGTATTAGGTGGGCGTCAGGGGAAGAGACCCAGTACTTC
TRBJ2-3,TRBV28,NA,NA,CASSFGDFKSSTDTQYF,TGTGCCAGCAGTTTCGGGGACTTTAAATCTAGCACAGATACGCAGTATTTT
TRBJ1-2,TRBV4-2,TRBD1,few,CASSQDPGGRNYGYTF,TGTGCCAGCAGCCAAGATCCAGGGGGGCGTAACTATGGCTACACCTTC
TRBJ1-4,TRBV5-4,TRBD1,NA,CASSSGTVNEKLFF,TGTGCCAGCAGCTCCGGGACAGTTAATGAAAAACTGTTTTTT
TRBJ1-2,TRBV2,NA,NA,CASSEGRGEDTF,TGTGCCAGCAGTGAAGGTCGAGGTGAGGACACCTTC
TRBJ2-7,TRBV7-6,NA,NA,CASSSLDSSYEQYF,TGTGCCAGCAGTTCTCTGGACAGCTCCTACGAGCAGTACTTC
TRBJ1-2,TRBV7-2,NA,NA,CASSPLLAGNYGYTF,TGTGCCAGCAGCCCCCTCCTGGCAGGGAACTATGGCTACACCTTC
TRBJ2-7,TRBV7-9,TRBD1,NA,CASSLARQGAYEQYF,TGTGCCAGCAGCTTAGCTCGGCAGGGGGCCTACGAGCAGTACTTC
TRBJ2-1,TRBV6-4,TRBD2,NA,CASSDSLAGYNEQFF,TGTGCCAGCAGTGACTCACTAGCGGGTTACAATGAGCAGTTCTTC